This passage covers 14 T cell receptor beta chains from one sample sequenced in a study of blood T cell repertoires in COVID-19. Method: immunoSEQ multiplex PCR; TCRdb's copy keeps in-frame clones and lacks some. The sample has tens of thousands of clones, 75% to 85% seen once. The specimen sequenced was peripheral blood. Source of these receptors: a human donor with acute or convalescent COVID-19. The donor label of this sample is uncertain.

This chain joins TRBV6-5 and TRBJ1-2; no firm D call. This CDR3 has 11 residues. Germline assignment: CDR1 MNHEY and CDR2 SVGAGI. V shed 6 bases and J shed 7 bases, with 9 bases lying between them. CDR3 in DNA: TGTGCCAGCAGCTTTCCAGGTGGCTACACCTTC. Protein product: CASSFPGGYTF.

This sequence joins TRBV11-2 and TRBJ2-7, with D unclear. CDR1 is SGHAT and CDR2 is FQNNGV in the germline V gene. The ends were cut back, 8 bases at V and 3 bases at J, with 14 bases in the middle. This CDR3 has 13 amino acids. Here the CDR3 DNA reads TGTGCCAGCGCGAAACGGCAGGACTACGAGCAGTACTTC. Encoded protein: CASAKRQDYEQYF.

The chain employs TRBV2 and TRBJ1-1; possibly TRBD1 for D (6 bases). V dropped 0 bases and J dropped 1 base, with 15 bases sitting between them. The germline V gene encodes CDR1 SNHLY and CDR2 FYNNEI. The CDR3 contains 17 residues. CDR3 in DNA: TGTGCCAGCAGTGAAGCGCTTCGTGGCAGGGGGAACACTGAAGCTTTCTTT. Translation gives CASSEALRGRGNTEAFF.

V usage is TRBV9 and J usage is TRBJ1-1; D gene ambiguous. Trimming cost V 4 bases and J 1 base, with 8 bases left between them. The CDR3 is 13 residues long. The germline V gene encodes CDR1 SGDLS and CDR2 YYNGEE. This CDR3 is CASSLQWNTEAFF. The DNA of the CDR3 is TGTGCCAGCAGCTTACAGTGGAACACTGAAGCTTTCTTT.

The gene calls are TRBV19 and TRBJ1-5, with 8 bases fitting TRBD1. Germline V gene data show CDR1 as LNHDA and CDR2 as SQIVND (reference sequence). The CDR3 length is 17 residues. The V gene end was trimmed by 6 bases and the J gene end by 1 base; junction bases not matched to a gene: 11. The CDR3: CASSPDRVDLSNQPQHF. The CDR3 coding sequence is TGTGCCAGTAGCCCGGACAGGGTTGATCTCAGCAATCAGCCCCAGCATTTT.

The chain is built from TRBV28 and TRBJ2-5; 13 bases map to TRBD2. CDR1 and CDR2 from the germline V gene are MDHEN and SYDVKM. The CDR3 has 17 amino acids. Unmatched junction bases numbered 9, after V lost 6 bases and J lost 2 bases. CDR3 amino acids: CASRRLRTSGGQETQYF. Written as DNA, the CDR3 is TGTGCCAGCAGACGACTTCGGACTAGCGGGGGACAAGAGACCCAGTACTTC.

In DNA, the CDR3 is TGTGCCAGCAGTTACCAGTCGAACACTGAAGCTTTCTTT. Encoded protein: CASSYQSNTEAFF. The V call is TRBV6-2 or TRBV6-3, the J call TRBJ1-1; D gene uncertain. The CDR3 has 13 amino acids. Germline V gene sequence: CDR1 MNHEY, CDR2 SVGEGT. V gave up 2 bases and J gave up 1 base, with 5 bases separating them.

The V call is TRBV15, the J call TRBJ2-1, with D unclear. CDR1 LNHNV and CDR2 YYDKDF come from the germline V gene (reference sequence). V lost 0 bases to trimming and J lost 4 bases, with 10 bases between them. This CDR3 is 15 amino acids long. DNA of the CDR3: TGTGCCACCAGCAGAGATCCAGGATCTTACAATGAGCAGTTCTTC. Translated: CATSRDPGSYNEQFF.

The V gene is TRBV18, the J gene TRBJ2-3; D call uncertain. Trimming took off 3 bases at V and 1 base at J, with 8 bases between the two ends. Germline loops: CDR1 KGHSH, CDR2 LQKENI. The CDR3 is 14 residues long. CDR3 protein: CASSPFSGTDTQYF. The CDR3 DNA is TGTGCCAGCTCACCCTTTAGTGGCACAGATACGCAGTATTTT.

The chain is built from TRBV29-1 and TRBJ1-2, with 8 nucleotides matching TRBD1. The V and J ends lost 6 bases and 6 bases, in that order; junction bases with no gene match: 6. The CDR3 totals 12 residues. Germline V gives CDR1 SQVTM, CDR2 ANQGSEA. Here the CDR3 reads CSVTAGGDGYTF. CDR3 nucleotides: TGCAGCGTCACCGCAGGGGGCGATGGCTACACCTTC.

The chain joins TRBV3-1 (or the pseudogene TRBV3-2) to TRBJ2-7, with D possibly being TRBD2 (6 bases). Trimming cost V 1 base and J 2 bases, with 12 bases left between them. Per germline, CDR1 LGHDT and CDR2 YNNKEL (reference sequence). CDR3 size: 15 residues. Here the CDR3 reads CASSQGGEPPYEQYF. CDR3 bases: TGTGCCAGCAGCCAAGGCGGGGAGCCTCCCTACGAGCAGTACTTC.

This clone was observed a single time. The chain couples TRBV4-3 to TRBJ2-1; tentatively, D is TRBD1 (5 bases). There are 15 residues in the CDR3. Germline CDR1 LGHNA, CDR2 YSLEER. V was pared by 3 bases and J by 2 bases, with 11 bases between. CDR3 bases: TGCGCCAGCAGCCAGTCAAGGGGCGCCTACAATGAGCAGTTCTTC. Encoded protein: CASSQSRGAYNEQFF.

This clone was seen just once. This rearrangement joins TRBV19 to TRBJ1-2; D may be TRBD1 (6 bases). Trimming removed 6 bases at V and 3 bases at J, with 17 bases between. The CDR3 sequence is 15 residues long. The germline V gene has CDR1 LNHDA and CDR2 SQIVND (reference sequence). The CDR3, as DNA: TGTGCCAGTAGCCTAACACCGGGACACGACTATGGCTACACCTTC. Translation: CASSLTPGHDYGYTF.

This rearrangement joins TRBV25-1 to TRBJ2-1, with D possibly matching TRBD2 (5 bases). Trimming took off 4 bases at V and 6 bases at J, with 7 bases between the two ends. This CDR3 spans 12 amino acids. The germline CDR1 and CDR2 sequences are MGHDK and SYGVNS. CDR3 nucleotides: TGTGCCAGCAGTGGGACTTCCAATGAGCAGTTCTTC. Residues: CASSGTSNEQFF.